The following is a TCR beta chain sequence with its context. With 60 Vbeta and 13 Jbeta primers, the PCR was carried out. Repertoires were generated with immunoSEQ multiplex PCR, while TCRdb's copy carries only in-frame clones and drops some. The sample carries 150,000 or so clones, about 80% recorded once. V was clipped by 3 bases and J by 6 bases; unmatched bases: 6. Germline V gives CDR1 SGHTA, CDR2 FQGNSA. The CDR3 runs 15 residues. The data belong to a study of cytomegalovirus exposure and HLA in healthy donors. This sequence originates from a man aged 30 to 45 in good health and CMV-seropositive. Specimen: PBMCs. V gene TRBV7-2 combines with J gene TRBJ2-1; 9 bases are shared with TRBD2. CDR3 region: CASSFTSGRPNEQFF. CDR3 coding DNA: TGTGCCAGCAGCTTTACCAGCGGGAGGCCCAATGAGCAGTTCTTC.